This TCR beta chain was identified during a study of blood T cells in healthy people across ages. Overall study results and limits: In older individuals, TCR beta diversity per million T cells was lower, falling roughly linearly with age. CMV status of donors was unknown, possibly confounding expanded clonotype changes.

CDR3 length equals 13 residues. Trimming left V 6 bases short and J 7 bases short, with 13 bases between. The germline gives CDR1 SGHDN, CDR2 FVKESK. About this clonotype: Antigen unknown.

Next came a second PCR, run for about 7 to 12 cycles, which used a sample-barcoded 5' primer along with a J-beta primer mix. Each cDNA molecule carried a tag from a template-switch adaptor that contained 12 random nucleotides. MiXCR was run by TCRdb on the 5' RACE reads, yielding one entry per CDR3 protein. The sample holds about 1.4 million distinct CDR3 sequences, roughly 60% seen once. What was sequenced was blood. The chain joins TRBV14 to TRBJ2-1; either TRBD1 or TRBD2 may fit D (5 bases each). This sequence originates from a man aged 18 to 30 in good health. The CDR3 DNA reads TGTGCCAGCAGGCGAACTGGGGGAAATGAGCAGTTCTTC. Protein product: CASRRTGGNEQFF.